This TCR beta chain was captured in a study of cytomegalovirus exposure and HLA in healthy donors. Study-wide background: Later analysis reported that the 95 to 150 validation repertoires shared the platform of the 600 to 750 first-cohort repertoires.

The CDR3 is 15 residues long. Per the germline V gene, CDR1 is SGHAT and CDR2 is FQDESV (reference sequence). The J segment lost 7 bases and the V segment lost 5 bases, leaving 12 bases of the junction unmatched. General study points: Diagnosis of cytomegalovirus status made by the classifier reportedly showed high specificity and sensitivity. Generally TCR sequences proved uncommon, though certain public TCRs appeared in numerous donors.

Generated by immunoSEQ multiplex PCR, the TCRdb table keeps only in-frame clones and is missing some. The sample consists of about 82,000 clones, around 94% of them appearing once. Note on this clone: What it binds is not known.

The material sequenced was PBMCs. V and J are TRBV11-1 and TRBJ1-1; 8 bases fit TRBD1. The receptor was derived from a man aged 18 to 29 in good health and CMV-seronegative. Written as DNA, the CDR3 is TGTGCCAGCAGCGCCCGACCCGGACAGGGTGATGAAGCTTTCTTT. Translating gives CASSARPGQGDEAFF.